This T cell receptor (beta chain) emerged from a study of breast tumors, draining lymph nodes, adjacent tissues. Points from the study as a whole: Compared with lymph nodes, tumors were less diverse; compared with nontumor tissue, more.

Breast cancer patients provided tissue from their axillary draining lymph nodes. Germline CDR1 is MGHDK and CDR2 is SYGVNS. The CDR3 runs 13 residues. TCRdb ran MiXCR on the multiplex PCR reads and lists one entry per CDR3 protein. Of around 300,000 distinct CDR3 sequences in the sample, 30% to 35% were seen once. This clonotype was picked up many times. The target antigen is unknown. One end of the junction is discordant with germline, which a read error may explain. Material: axillary lymph node tissue. V and J are TRBV25-1 and TRBJ2-4; D is uncertain. This TCR was recovered from a female donor with breast cancer. Some clones in this sample may be carry-over from other donors' samples. CDR3 in DNA: TGTGCCAGCAGTGAATTCACCACCCAGAATAAGTTCTTC. Translating it yields CASSEFTTQNKFF.